Listed below are T cell receptor beta chains from one sample, sequenced in a study of identical twins. From the 5' RACE reads, TCRdb called clonotypes with MiXCR, one entry per CDR3 protein. In the table there are 200,000 to 250,000 distinct CDR3 sequences, roughly 13% of which are singletons. The same sample was also used in a study of yellow fever vaccine responses in identical twins.

The material sequenced was memory (CD45RO+) T cells sorted from blood. The source is a woman aged 18 to 35 in good health. CDR3s include the opening cysteine and the closing phenylalanine or tryptophan. The size field is filled for only some rows; it gives once, few, many or a size class.

clone_size: -
v_call: TRBV20-1
cdr3_length: 15
cdr3_aa: CSARGLTGGGQPQHF

clone_size: -
v_call: TRBV28
cdr3_length: 14
cdr3_aa: CASSLGQLPDTQYF

clone_size: few
v_call: TRBV20-1
cdr3_length: 15
cdr3_aa: CSASYGTGGLSEQYF

clone_size: many
v_call: TRBV20-1
cdr3_length: 14
cdr3_aa: CSARLMGTDHEQYF

clone_size: many
v_call: TRBV25-1
cdr3_length: 11
cdr3_aa: CASSMKDTQYF

clone_size: few
v_call: TRBV7-9
cdr3_length: 16
cdr3_aa: CASSQGLADVRDTQYF

clone_size: few
v_call: TRBV9
cdr3_length: 14
cdr3_aa: CASSVANQAGELFF

clone_size: many
v_call: TRBV29-1
cdr3_length: 14
cdr3_aa: CSVEDDSTNYGYTF

clone_size: -
v_call: TRBV3-1
cdr3_length: 16
cdr3_aa: CASSQDVIGTSYEQYF

clone_size: -
v_call: TRBV12-3/TRBV12-4
cdr3_length: 16
cdr3_aa: CASSPSIPGSYNEQFF

clone_size: few
v_call: TRBV6-1
cdr3_length: 15
cdr3_aa: CAIRAGYSNTGELFF

clone_size: -
v_call: TRBV2
cdr3_length: 16
cdr3_aa: CASRAGSRGPSYEQYF

clone_size: many
v_call: TRBV7-2
cdr3_length: 11
cdr3_aa: CASGQSIWAFF

clone_size: few
v_call: TRBV6-5
cdr3_length: 18
cdr3_aa: CASSYWTGGGRNTGELFF

clone_size: many
v_call: TRBV4-3
cdr3_length: 13
cdr3_aa: CASSQDLGHEQYF

clone_size: few
v_call: TRBV11-2
cdr3_length: 18
cdr3_aa: CASSFRLAGASWPGELFF

clone_size: many
v_call: TRBV3-1
cdr3_length: 13
cdr3_aa: CASRKTENTEAFF

clone_size: -
v_call: TRBV20-1
cdr3_length: 12
cdr3_aa: CSAHIVQGEQYF

clone_size: many
v_call: TRBV6-4
cdr3_length: 15
cdr3_aa: CASSQSGGSTDTQYF

clone_size: -
v_call: TRBV9
cdr3_length: 15
cdr3_aa: CASSAEDRHNSPLHF

clone_size: -
v_call: TRBV7-2
cdr3_length: 16
cdr3_aa: CASSETGGVGTDTQYF

clone_size: few
v_call: TRBV28
cdr3_length: 14
cdr3_aa: CASSTTGRGQPQHF

clone_size: -
v_call: TRBV2
cdr3_length: 13
cdr3_aa: CASSFDRDGEQYF

clone_size: -
v_call: TRBV4-3
cdr3_length: 16
cdr3_aa: CASSQGGGGGANVLTF

clone_size: many
v_call: TRBV6-5
cdr3_length: 16
cdr3_aa: CASSYSEEGAIDTQYF

clone_size: -
v_call: TRBV20-1
cdr3_length: 15
cdr3_aa: CSARETGTSPNEQFF

clone_size: -
v_call: TRBV3-1
cdr3_length: 16
cdr3_aa: CASRREGVGVQETQYF

clone_size: -
v_call: TRBV7-2
cdr3_length: 16
cdr3_aa: CSSSSGDGRALDTQYF

clone_size: many
v_call: TRBV20-1
cdr3_length: 14
cdr3_aa: CSASPGLHEETQYF

clone_size: few
v_call: TRBV5-5
cdr3_length: 15
cdr3_aa: CASSLGPNEANVLTF

clone_size: many
v_call: TRBV20-1
cdr3_length: 14
cdr3_aa: CSASTGTGGRSLHF

clone_size: -
v_call: TRBV6-6
cdr3_length: 11
cdr3_aa: CASRAGGGYTF

clone_size: few
v_call: TRBV12-3/TRBV12-4
cdr3_length: 13
cdr3_aa: CASSFDAANTIYF

clone_size: -
v_call: TRBV18
cdr3_length: 14
cdr3_aa: CASSPDIPLYGYTF

clone_size: many
v_call: TRBV20-1
cdr3_length: 12
cdr3_aa: CSASPGNYGYTF

clone_size: many
v_call: TRBV27
cdr3_length: 14
cdr3_aa: CASSFTGPSYEQYF

clone_size: -
v_call: TRBV6-2/TRBV6-3
cdr3_length: 17
cdr3_aa: CASRTLGTGGGNQPQHF

clone_size: -
v_call: TRBV6-2/TRBV6-3
cdr3_length: 13
cdr3_aa: CASKPGQNYEQYF

clone_size: few
v_call: TRBV5-1
cdr3_length: 15
cdr3_aa: CASSLVSPDTGELFF

clone_size: -
v_call: TRBV10-3
cdr3_length: 14
cdr3_aa: CAISEIQGAGELFF

clone_size: many
v_call: TRBV7-3
cdr3_length: 13
cdr3_aa: CASSLNRAGELFF